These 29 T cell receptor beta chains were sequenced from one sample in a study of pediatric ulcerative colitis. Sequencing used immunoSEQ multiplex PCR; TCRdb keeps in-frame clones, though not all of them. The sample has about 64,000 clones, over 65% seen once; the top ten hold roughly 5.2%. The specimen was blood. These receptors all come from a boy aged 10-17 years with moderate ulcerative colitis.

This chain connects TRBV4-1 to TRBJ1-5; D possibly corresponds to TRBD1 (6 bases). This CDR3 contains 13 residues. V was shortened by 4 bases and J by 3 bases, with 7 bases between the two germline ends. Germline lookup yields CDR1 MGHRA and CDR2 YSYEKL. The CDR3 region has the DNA TGCGCCAGCAGCCGACAGGACAATCAGCCCCAGCATTTT. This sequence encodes CASSRQDNQPQHF.

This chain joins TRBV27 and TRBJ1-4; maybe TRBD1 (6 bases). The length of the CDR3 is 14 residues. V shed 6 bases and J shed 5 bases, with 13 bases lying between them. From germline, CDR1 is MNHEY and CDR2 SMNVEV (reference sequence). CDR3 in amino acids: CASSRLGGNEKLFF. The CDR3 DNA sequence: TGTGCCAGCAGCCGTTTAGGGGGAAATGAAAAACTGTTTTTT.

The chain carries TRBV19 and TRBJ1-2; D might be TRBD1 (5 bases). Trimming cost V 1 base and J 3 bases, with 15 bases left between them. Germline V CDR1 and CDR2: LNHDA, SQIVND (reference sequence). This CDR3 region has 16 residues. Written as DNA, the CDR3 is TGTGCCAGTAGTATAGGTCCTCGGGGCCGTGACTATGGCTACACCTTC. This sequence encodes CASSIGPRGRDYGYTF.

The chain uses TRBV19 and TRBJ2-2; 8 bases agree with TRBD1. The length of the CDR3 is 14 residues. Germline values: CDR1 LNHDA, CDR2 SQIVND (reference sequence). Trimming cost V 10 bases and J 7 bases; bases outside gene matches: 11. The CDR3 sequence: CATHPTGAGGELFF. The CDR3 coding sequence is TGTGCCACCCATCCGACAGGGGCTGGCGGGGAGCTGTTTTTT.

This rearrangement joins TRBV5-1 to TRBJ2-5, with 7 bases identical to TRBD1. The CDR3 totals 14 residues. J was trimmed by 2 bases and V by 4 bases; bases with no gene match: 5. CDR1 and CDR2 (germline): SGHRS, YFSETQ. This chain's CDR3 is CASSGTGVQETQYF. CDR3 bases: TGCGCCAGCAGCGGAACAGGGGTTCAAGAGACCCAGTACTTC.

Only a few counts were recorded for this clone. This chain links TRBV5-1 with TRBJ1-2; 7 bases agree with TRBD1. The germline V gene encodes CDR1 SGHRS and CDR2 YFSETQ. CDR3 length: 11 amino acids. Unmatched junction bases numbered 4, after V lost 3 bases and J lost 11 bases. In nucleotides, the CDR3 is TGCGCCAGCAGCTGGGCAGGGGGATACACCTTC. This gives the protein CASSWAGGYTF.

This CDR3 reads CASSPTSATNEKLFF. The CDR3 DNA reads TGTGCCAGCAGCCCAACCAGTGCAACTAATGAAAAACTGTTTTTT. The V and J genes are TRBV5-4 and TRBJ1-4; D gene uncertain. Germline lookup yields CDR1 SGHNT and CDR2 YYREEE (reference sequence). V was cut by 4 bases and J by 0 bases, with 10 bases left in between. The CDR3 sequence is 15 residues long. The full variable domain, completed using reference TRBV5-4 and TRBJ1-4, is ETGVTQSPTHLIKTRGQQVTLRCSSQSGHNTVSWYQQALGQGPQFIFQYYREEENGRGNFPPRFSGLQFPNYSSELNVNALELDDSALYLCASSPTSATNEKLFFGSGTQLSVL.

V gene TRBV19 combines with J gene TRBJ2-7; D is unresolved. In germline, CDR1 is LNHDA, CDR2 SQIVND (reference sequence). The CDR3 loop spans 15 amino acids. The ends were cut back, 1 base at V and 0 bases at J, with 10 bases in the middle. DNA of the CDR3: TGTGCCAGTAGTATAGTTGCAGTGAGCTCCTACGAGCAGTACTTC. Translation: CASSIVAVSSYEQYF.

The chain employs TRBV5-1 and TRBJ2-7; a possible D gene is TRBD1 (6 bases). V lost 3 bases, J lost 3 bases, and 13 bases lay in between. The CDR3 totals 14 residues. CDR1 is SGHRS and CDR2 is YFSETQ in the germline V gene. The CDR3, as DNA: TGCGCCAGCAGCTCGGCTGGGGGCTTCTACGAGCAGTACTTC. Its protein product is CASSSAGGFYEQYF.

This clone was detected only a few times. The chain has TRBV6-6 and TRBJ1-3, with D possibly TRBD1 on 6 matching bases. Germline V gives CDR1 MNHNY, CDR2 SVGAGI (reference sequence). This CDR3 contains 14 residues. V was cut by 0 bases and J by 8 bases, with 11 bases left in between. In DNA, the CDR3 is TGTGCCAGCAGTTACTCAGACTCAGGGGACACCATATATTTT. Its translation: CASSYSDSGDTIYF.

This chain's CDR3 is CASSSLLPEYNQPQHF. DNA for the CDR3: TGTGCCAGCAGTTCTCTACTCCCGGAATATAATCAGCCCCAGCATTTT. This chain joins TRBV27 and TRBJ1-5, with D uncertain. Germline V gene sequence: CDR1 MNHEY, CDR2 SMNVEV (reference sequence). The CDR3 length is 16 residues. V was clipped by 4 bases and J by 4 bases, with 17 bases between them.

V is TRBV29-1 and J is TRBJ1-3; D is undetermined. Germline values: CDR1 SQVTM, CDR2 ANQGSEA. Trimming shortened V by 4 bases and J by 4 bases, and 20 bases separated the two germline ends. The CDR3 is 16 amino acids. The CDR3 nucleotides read TGCAGCGTTGGGGGTCGGGCTGACTTTAGGGGAAACACCATATATTTT. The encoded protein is CSVGGRADFRGNTIYF.

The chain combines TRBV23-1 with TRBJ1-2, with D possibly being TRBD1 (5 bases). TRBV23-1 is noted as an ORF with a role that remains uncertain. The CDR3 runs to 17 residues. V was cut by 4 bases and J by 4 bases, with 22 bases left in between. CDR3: CASSLPSSRRGAYGYTF. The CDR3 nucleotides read TGCGCCAGCAGTCTCCCGTCCTCTCGGAGGGGTGCCTATGGCTACACCTTC.

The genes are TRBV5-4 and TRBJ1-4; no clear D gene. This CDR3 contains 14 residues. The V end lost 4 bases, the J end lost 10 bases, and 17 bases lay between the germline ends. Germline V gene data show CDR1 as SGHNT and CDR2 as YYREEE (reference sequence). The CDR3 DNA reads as TGTGCCAGCAGCGATCGAAAACTATTGCCAAAACTGTTTTTT. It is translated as CASSDRKLLPKLFF.

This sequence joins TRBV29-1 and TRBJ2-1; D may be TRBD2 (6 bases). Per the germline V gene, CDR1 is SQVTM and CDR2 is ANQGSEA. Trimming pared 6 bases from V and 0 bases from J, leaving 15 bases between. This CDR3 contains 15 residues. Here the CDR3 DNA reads TGCAGCGTGTTGGGGGGTCCCTACTCCTACAATGAGCAGTTCTTC. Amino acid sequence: CSVLGGPYSYNEQFF.

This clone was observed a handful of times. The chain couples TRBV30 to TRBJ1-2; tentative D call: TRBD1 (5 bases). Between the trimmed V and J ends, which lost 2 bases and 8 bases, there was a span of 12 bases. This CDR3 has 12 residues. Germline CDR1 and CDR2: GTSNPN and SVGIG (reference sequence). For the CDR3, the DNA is TGTGCCTGGAGTACGAGCAGGGAGGGCTACACCTTC. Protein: CAWSTSREGYTF.

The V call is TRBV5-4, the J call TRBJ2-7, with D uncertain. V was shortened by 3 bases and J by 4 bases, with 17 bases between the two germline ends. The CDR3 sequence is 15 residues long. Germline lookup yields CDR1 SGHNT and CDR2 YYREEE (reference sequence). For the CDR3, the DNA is TGTGCCAGCAGCTGGCGGACGGATTCTGGGTACGAGCAGTACTTC. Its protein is CASSWRTDSGYEQYF.

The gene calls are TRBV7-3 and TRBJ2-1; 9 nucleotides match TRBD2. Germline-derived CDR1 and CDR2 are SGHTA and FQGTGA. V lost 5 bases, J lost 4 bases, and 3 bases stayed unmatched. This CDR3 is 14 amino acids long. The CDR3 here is CASSRLADYNEQFF. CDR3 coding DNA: TGTGCCAGCAGCCGACTAGCGGATTACAATGAGCAGTTCTTC.

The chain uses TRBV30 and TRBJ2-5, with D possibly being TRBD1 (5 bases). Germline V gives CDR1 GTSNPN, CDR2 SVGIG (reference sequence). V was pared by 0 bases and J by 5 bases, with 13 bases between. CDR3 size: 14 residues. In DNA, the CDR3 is TGTGCCTGGAGTGTATTTGTGGGGCAGGAGACCCAGTACTTC. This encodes CAWSVFVGQETQYF. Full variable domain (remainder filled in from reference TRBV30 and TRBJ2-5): SQTIHQWPATLVQPVGSPLSLECTVEGTSNPNLYWYRQAAGRGLQLLFYSVGIGQISSEVPQNLSASRPQDRQFILSSKKLLLSDSGFYLCAWSVFVGQETQYFGPGTRLLVL.

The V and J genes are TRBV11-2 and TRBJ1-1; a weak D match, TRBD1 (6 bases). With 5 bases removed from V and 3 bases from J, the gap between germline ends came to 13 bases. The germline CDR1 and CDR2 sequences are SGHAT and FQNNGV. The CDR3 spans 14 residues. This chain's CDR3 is CASSPNQGYTEAFF. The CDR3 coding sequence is TGTGCCAGCAGCCCCAATCAGGGGTACACTGAAGCTTTCTTT.

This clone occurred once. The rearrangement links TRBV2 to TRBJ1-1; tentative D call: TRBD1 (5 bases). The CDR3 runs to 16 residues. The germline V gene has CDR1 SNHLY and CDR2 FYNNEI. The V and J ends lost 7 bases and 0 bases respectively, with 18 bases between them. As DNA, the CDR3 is TGTGCCAGCACTCCGGCGAGGGGTAATATGAACACTGAAGCTTTCTTT. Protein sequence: CASTPARGNMNTEAFF.

CDR3 sequence: CASSPPVPYEQYF. CDR3 nucleotide sequence: TGTGCCAGCAGCCCCCCGGTACCCTACGAGCAGTACTTC. V gene TRBV7-2 combines with J gene TRBJ2-7; D call uncertain. The V and J ends lost 5 bases and 2 bases respectively, with 10 bases between them. The germline V gene has CDR1 SGHTA and CDR2 FQGNSA. The CDR3 covers 13 residues.

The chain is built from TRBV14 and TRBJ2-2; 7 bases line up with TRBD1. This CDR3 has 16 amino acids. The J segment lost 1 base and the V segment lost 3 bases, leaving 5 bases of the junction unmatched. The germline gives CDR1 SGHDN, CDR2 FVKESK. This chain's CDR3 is CASSHLRGRNTGELFF. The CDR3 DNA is TGTGCCAGCAGCCATCTCAGGGGGAGGAACACCGGGGAGCTGTTTTTT.

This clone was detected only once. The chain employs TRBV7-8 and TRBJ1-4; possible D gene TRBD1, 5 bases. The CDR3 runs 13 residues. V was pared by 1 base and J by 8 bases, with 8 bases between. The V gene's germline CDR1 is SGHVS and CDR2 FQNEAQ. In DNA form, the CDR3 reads TGTGCCAGCAGCTTAGAGGGACCCGAAAAACTGTTTTTT. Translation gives CASSLEGPEKLFF.

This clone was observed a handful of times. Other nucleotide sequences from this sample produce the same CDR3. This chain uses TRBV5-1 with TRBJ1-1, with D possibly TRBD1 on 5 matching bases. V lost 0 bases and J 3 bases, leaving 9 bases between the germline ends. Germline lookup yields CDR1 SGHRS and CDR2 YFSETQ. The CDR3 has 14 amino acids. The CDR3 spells CASSLAGGYTEAFF. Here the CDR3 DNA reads TGCGCCAGCAGCTTGGCCGGGGGATACACTGAAGCTTTCTTT.

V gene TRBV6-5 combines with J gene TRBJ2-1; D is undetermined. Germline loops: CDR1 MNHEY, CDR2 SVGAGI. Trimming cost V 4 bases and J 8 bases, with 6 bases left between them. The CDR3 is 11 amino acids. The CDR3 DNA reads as TGTGCCAGCAGTTCGTCGTATGAGCAGTTCTTC. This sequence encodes CASSSSYEQFF.

The CDR3 DNA reads as TGCGCCAGCAGCCATAGTAAGGGGAACACCGGGGAGCTGTTTTTT. Protein sequence: CASSHSKGNTGELFF. V and J are TRBV4-1 and TRBJ2-2; D is unclear. V gave up 3 bases and J gave up 1 base, with 9 bases separating them. Germline CDR1 MGHRA, CDR2 YSYEKL. This CDR3 spans 15 amino acids.

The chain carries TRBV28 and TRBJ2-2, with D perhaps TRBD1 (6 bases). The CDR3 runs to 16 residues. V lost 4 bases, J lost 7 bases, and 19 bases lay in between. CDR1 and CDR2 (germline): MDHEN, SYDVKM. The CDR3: CASSSRGESRGGELFF. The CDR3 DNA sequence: TGTGCCAGCAGTTCCAGGGGTGAATCGCGTGGCGGGGAGCTGTTTTTT.

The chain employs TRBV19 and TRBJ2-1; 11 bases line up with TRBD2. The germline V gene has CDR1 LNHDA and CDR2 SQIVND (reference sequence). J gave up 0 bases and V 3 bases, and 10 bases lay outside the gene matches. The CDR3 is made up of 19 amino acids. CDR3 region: CASSMIPLAGDSSYNEQFF. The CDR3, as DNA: TGTGCCAGTAGTATGATCCCACTAGCGGGAGACTCCTCCTACAATGAGCAGTTCTTC.